Included here is one TCR beta chain sequence, with context. Its specificity is not known. A much bigger clone sits one base away, suggesting this may be a read error. RNA transcripts served as the template for amplifying TCR beta CDR3 regions. First-round RT-PCR targeting the TCR CDR3 was performed with the HTBI primer set. TCRdb called the multiplex PCR reads again in MiXCR, with one record for every CDR3 protein. The sample comprises approximately 570,000 distinct CDR3 sequences, about 20% of which are singletons, and about 45% rests with the top ten. These data originate in a study of T cells in Graves' hyperthyroidism and ophthalmopathy. Findings and limits, study-wide: The majority of expanded thyroid clonotypes above 0.001 also appeared in blood. With a median lead of approximately 6.4 months before onset, the model predicted ophthalmopathy.

CDR1 is MNHEY and CDR2 is SVGEGT in the germline V gene. Trimming cost V 10 bases and J 0 bases; bases outside gene matches: 10. The CDR3 length is 15 residues. Every diagnosis used clinical symptoms, serum thyroxine and TRAb, thyroid ultrasound and orbital computed tomography. The rearrangement joins TRBV6-2 or TRBV6-3 to TRBJ1-1; 8 nucleotides align to TRBD1. The material sequenced was blood. The receptor was derived from a man aged 35-49 years with Graves' ophthalmopathy. CDR3 in amino acids: CANSKQGGLNTEAFF. For the CDR3, the DNA is TGTGCCAACAGCAAACAGGGGGGCCTGAACACTGAAGCTTTCTTT.